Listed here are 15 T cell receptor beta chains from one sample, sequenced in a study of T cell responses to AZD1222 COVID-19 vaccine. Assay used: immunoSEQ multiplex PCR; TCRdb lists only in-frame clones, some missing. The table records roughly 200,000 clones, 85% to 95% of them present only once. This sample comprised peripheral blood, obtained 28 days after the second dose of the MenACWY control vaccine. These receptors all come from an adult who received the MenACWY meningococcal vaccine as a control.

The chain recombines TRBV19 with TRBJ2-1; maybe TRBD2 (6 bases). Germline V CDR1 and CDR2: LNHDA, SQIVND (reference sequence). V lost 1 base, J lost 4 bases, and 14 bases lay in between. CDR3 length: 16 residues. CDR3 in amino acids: CASSIVSGLGYNEQFF. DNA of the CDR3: TGTGCCAGTAGTATAGTGAGCGGGTTGGGGTACAATGAGCAGTTCTTC.

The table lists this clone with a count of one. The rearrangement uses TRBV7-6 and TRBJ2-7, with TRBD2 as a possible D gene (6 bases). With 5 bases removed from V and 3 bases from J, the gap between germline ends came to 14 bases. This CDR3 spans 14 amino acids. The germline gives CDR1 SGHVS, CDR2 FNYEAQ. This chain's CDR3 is CASSRTTGNYEQYF. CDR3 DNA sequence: TGTGCCAGCAGCCGGACTACAGGAAACTACGAGCAGTACTTC.

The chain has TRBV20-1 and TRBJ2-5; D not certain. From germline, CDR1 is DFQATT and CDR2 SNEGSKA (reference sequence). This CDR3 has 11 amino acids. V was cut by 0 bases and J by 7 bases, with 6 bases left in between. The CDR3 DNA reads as TGCAGTGCTAGAGATATTGGGACCCAGTACTTC. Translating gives CSARDIGTQYF.

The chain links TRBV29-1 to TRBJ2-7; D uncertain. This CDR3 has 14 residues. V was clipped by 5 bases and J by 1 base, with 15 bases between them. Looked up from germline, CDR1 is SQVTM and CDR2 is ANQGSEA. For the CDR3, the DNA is TGCAGCGTTCGATACTCTTTGAATTCCTACGAGCAGTACTTC. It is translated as CSVRYSLNSYEQYF.

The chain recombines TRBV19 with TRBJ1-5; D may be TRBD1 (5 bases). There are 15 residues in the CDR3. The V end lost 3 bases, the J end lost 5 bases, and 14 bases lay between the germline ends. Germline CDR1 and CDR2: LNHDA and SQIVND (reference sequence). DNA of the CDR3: TGTGCCAGTAGTATGGGACGGGGATCGGATCAGCCCCAGCATTTT. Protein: CASSMGRGSDQPQHF.

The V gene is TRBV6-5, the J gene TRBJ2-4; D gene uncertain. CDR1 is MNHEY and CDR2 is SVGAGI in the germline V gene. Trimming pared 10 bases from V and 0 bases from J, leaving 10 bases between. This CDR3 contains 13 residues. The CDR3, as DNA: TGTGCCACTGCAGATTTAGCCAAAAACATTCAGTACTTC. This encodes CATADLAKNIQYF.

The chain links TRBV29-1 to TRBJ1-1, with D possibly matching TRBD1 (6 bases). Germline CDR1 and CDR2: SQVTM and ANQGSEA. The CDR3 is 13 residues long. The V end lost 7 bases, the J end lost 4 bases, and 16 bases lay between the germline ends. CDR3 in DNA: TGCAGCGCTACGGCCTTCAGGGGCACTGAAGCTTTCTTT. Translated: CSATAFRGTEAFF.

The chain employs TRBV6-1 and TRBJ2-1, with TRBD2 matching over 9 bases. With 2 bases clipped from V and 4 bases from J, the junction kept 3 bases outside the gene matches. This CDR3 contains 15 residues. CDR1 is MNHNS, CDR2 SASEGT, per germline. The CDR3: CASSERSGRYNEQFF. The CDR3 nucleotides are TGTGCCAGCAGTGAAAGAAGCGGGAGGTACAATGAGCAGTTCTTC.

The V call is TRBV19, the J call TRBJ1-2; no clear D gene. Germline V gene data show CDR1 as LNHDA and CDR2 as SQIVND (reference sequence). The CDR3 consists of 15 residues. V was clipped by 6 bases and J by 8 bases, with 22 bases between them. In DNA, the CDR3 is TGTGCCAGTAGCACAAATCGGGCCTCCCCGGAGGGCTACACCTTC. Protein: CASSTNRASPEGYTF.

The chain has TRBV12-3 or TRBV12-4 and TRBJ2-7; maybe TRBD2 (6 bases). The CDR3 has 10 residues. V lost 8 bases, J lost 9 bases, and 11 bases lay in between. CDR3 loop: CASGGAGQYF. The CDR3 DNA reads TGTGCCAGCGGAGGGGCCGGGCAGTACTTC.

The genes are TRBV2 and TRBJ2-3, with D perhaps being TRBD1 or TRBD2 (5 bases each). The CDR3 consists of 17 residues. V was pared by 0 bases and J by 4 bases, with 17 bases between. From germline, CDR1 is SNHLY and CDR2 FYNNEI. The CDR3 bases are TGTGCCAGCAGTGAAGCGCGAGGGGCGCGCCGGTCAGATACGCAGTATTTT. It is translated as CASSEARGARRSDTQYF.

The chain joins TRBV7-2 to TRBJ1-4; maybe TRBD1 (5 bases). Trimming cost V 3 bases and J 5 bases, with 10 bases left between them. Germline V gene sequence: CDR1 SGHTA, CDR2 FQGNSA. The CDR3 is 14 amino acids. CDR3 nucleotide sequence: TGTGCCAGCAGCTTGGGACCTAACAATGAAAAACTGTTTTTT. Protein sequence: CASSLGPNNEKLFF.

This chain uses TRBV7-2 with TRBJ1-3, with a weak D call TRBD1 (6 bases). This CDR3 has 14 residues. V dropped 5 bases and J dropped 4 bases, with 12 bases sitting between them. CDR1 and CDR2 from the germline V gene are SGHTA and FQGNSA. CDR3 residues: CASSIRTAGNTIYF. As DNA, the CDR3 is TGTGCCAGCAGCATACGGACAGCAGGAAACACCATATATTTT.

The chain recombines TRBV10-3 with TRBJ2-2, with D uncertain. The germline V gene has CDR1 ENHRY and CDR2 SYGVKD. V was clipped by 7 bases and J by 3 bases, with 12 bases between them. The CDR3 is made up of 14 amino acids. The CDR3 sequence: CAIKITRDTGELFF. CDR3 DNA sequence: TGTGCCATCAAGATCACACGGGACACCGGGGAGCTGTTTTTT.

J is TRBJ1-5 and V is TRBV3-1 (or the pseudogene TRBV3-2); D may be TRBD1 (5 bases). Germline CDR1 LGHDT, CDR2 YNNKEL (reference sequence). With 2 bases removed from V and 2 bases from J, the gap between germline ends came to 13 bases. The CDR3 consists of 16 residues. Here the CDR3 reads CASSQPGRARNQPQHF. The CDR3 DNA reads TGTGCCAGCAGCCAACCGGGACGGGCCCGCAATCAGCCCCAGCATTTT.